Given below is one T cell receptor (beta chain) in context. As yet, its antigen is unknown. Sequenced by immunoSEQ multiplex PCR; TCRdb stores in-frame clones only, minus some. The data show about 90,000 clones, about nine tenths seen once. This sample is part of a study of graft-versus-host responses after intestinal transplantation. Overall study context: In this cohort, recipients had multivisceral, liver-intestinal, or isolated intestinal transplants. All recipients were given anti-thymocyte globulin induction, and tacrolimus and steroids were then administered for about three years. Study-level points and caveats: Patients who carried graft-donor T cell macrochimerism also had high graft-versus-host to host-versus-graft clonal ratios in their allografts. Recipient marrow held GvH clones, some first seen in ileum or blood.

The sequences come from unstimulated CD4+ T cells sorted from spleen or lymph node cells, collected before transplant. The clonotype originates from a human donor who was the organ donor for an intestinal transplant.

This CDR3 is CASSSQTGLGGYTF. The CDR3 nucleotides are TGCGCCAGCAGCTCCCAAACAGGTCTGGGTGGCTACACCTTC. V is TRBV4-1 and J is TRBJ1-2, with D maybe TRBD1 (5 bases). V lost 5 bases and J lost 7, with 17 bases in between. The germline V gene has CDR1 MGHRA and CDR2 YSYEKL. The CDR3 spans 14 residues.